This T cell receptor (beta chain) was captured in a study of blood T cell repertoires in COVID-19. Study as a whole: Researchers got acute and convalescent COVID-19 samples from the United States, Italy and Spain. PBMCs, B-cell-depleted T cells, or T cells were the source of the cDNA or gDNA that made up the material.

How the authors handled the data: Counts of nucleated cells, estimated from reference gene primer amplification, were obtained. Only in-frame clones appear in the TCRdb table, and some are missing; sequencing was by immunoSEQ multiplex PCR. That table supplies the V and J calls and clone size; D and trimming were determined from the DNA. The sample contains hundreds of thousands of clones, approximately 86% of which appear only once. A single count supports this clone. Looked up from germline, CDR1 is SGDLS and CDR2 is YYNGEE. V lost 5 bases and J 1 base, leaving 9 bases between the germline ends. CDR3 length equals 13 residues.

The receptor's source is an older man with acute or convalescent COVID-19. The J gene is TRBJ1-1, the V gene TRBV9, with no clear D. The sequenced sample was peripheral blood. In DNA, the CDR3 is TGTGCCAGCAGTCGGGAGCAGAACACTGAAGCTTTCTTT. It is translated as CASSREQNTEAFF. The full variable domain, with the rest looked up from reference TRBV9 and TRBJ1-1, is DSGVTQTPKHLITATGQRVTLRCSPRSGDLSVYWYQQSLDQGLQFLIQYYNGEERAKGNILERFSAQQFPDLHSELNLSSLELGDSALYFCASSREQNTEAFFGQGTRLTVV.